The 7 T cell receptor beta chains below were found in one sample sequenced in a study of blood T cells in healthy people across ages. It was with a sample-barcoded 5' primer and a J-beta primer mix that a second PCR of roughly 7 to 12 cycles was run. MiXCR, applied by TCRdb to the 5' RACE reads, yields one record per CDR3 protein. The sample shows nearly 800,000 distinct CDR3 sequences, 56% of them seen only once. Sequences were obtained from blood. These receptor sequences come from a man aged 35-49 years in good health.

The chain employs TRBV20-1 and TRBJ2-1; 9 nucleotides match TRBD2. The germline V gene has CDR1 DFQATT and CDR2 SNEGSKA (reference sequence). CDR3 length: 18 residues. V gave up 0 bases and J gave up 4 bases; unmatched junction bases: 13. The CDR3 spells CSARDSLAGHKWYNEQFF. The CDR3 DNA reads as TGCAGTGCTAGAGATTCCCTAGCGGGGCACAAGTGGTACAATGAGCAGTTCTTC.

This sequence joins TRBV5-1 and TRBJ2-1; 12 bases agree with TRBD2. This CDR3 is 17 amino acids long. V was pared by 1 base and J by 2 bases, with 4 bases of the junction left unmatched. Germline V gives CDR1 SGHRS, CDR2 YFSETQ. Written as DNA, the CDR3 is TGCGCCAGCAGCTTGAGGCCTAGCGGGGGGGCCTACAATGAGCAGTTCTTC. It translates to CASSLRPSGGAYNEQFF. Drawing the rest from reference TRBV5-1 and TRBJ2-1, the complete variable domain is KAGVTQTPRYLIKTRGQQVTLSCSPISGHRSVSWYQQTPGQGLQFLFEYFSETQRNKGNFPGRFSGRQFSNSRSEMNVSTLELGDSALYLCASSLRPSGGAYNEQFFGPGTRLTVL.

This chain uses TRBV27 with TRBJ2-5, with a tentative D call TRBD1 (6 bases). This CDR3 contains 18 residues. Germline V gene data show CDR1 as MNHEY and CDR2 as SMNVEV (reference sequence). V shed 4 bases and J shed 0 bases, with 21 bases lying between them. CDR3 DNA sequence: TGTGCCAGCAGTTCCACTCGTAGGGGGATTCAGTACCAAGAGACCCAGTACTTC. It is translated as CASSSTRRGIQYQETQYF.

This chain connects TRBV27 to TRBJ1-1, with 7 nucleotides matching TRBD1. The V segment lost 7 bases and the J segment 1 base; nucleotides outside the gene matches: 3. The CDR3 extends over 13 amino acids. Germline V CDR1 and CDR2: MNHEY, SMNVEV (reference sequence). CDR3 nucleotides: TGTGCCAGCACCACAGGGGCGAACACTGAAGCTTTCTTT. It encodes CASTTGANTEAFF.

Here the CDR3 DNA reads TGTGCCAGCAGTTCTCTGGTAGGGGACCTAGGAAAACTGTTTTTT. It translates to CASSSLVGDLGKLFF. The gene calls are TRBV28 and TRBJ1-4; a possible D gene is TRBD1 (5 bases). V lost 4 bases, J lost 10 bases, and 19 bases lay in between. The CDR3 is made up of 15 amino acids. Germline CDR1 and CDR2: MDHEN and SYDVKM.

The chain couples TRBV28 to TRBJ2-5, with 7 bases fitting TRBD1. CDR3 length: 13 residues. In germline, CDR1 is MDHEN, CDR2 SYDVKM. V lost 10 bases and J lost 3; bases outside the gene matches: 8. CDR3: CANSFGTEETQYF. The DNA of the CDR3 is TGTGCCAACAGCTTCGGGACAGAAGAGACCCAGTACTTC.

CDR3 protein: CATSDADRTLQETQYF. The CDR3 coding sequence is TGTGCCACCAGTGATGCCGACAGGACACTCCAAGAGACCCAGTACTTC. The chain employs TRBV24-1 and TRBJ2-5; the D gene is possibly TRBD1 (6 bases). The length of the CDR3 is 16 residues. V dropped 3 bases and J dropped 1 base, with 14 bases sitting between them. From germline, CDR1 is KGHDR and CDR2 SFDVKD.